The rows below give T cell receptor beta chains drawn from one sample of a study of T cell clones after liver transplantation. Using immunoSEQ multiplex PCR, the repertoire was profiled, and TCRdb retains in-frame clones only, with some absent. This sample has under 20,000 clones, with more than 80% found just once. Here the sequenced sample was CD8+ T cells from blood, taken 46 months after liver transplant. The receptors shown here come from a human patient who received a liver transplant. Certain T cells may be donor cells from the graft. The CDR3 runs from the conserved cysteine through the conserved F or W. The D gene is left open where the match is weak. Size values are once, few and many counts, or a class for expanded clones, and some rows have none.

TRBV4-1	.	TRBJ1-5	.	TGCGCCAGCAGCCAAGTGGGCGCGGAGATCGAGCCCCAGCATTTT	CASSQVGAEIEPQHF
TRBV27	.	TRBJ2-2	.	TGTGCCAGCAGTTCACTACAGGGTTGGGAGCTGTTTTTT	CASSSLQGWELFF
TRBV5-1	.	TRBJ2-1	.	TGCGCCAGCAGCCGAGGGGGACGAGAGCAGTTCTTC	CASSRGGREQFF
TRBV4-1	once	TRBJ2-7	.	TGCGCCAGCAGCCAAGGTTTGGCGGGATGGTACGAGCAGTACTTC	CASSQGLAGWYEQYF
TRBV2	once	TRBJ2-6	.	TGTGCCAGCAACTTGAACAGGGACCTCTCTGGGGCCAACGTCCTGACTTTC	CASNLNRDLSGANVLTF
TRBV30	.	TRBJ1-1	.	TGTGCCTGCAACGAGGGTCGCGGCACTGAAGCTTTCTTT	CACNEGRGTEAFF
TRBV27	.	TRBJ2-3	TRBD1	TGTGCCAGCCAAACAGGGGGTAGCACAGATACGCAGTATTTT	CASQTGGSTDTQYF
TRBV6-6	.	TRBJ1-1	.	TGTGCCAGCAGTGAAGGGGCTTTCTTT	CASSEGAFF
TRBV4-1	.	TRBJ1-5	TRBD1	TGCGCCAGCAGCCCTCAGGGGGACGGGGGCAATCAGCCCCAGCATTTT	CASSPQGDGGNQPQHF
TRBV28	.	TRBJ2-1	TRBD1	TGTGCCAGCAGCCTCTGGGACAGCCCATACAATGAGCAGTTCTTC	CASSLWDSPYNEQFF
TRBV10-1	once	TRBJ2-1	TRBD1	TGCGCCAGCAGTCCGGGACAGCACAATGAGCAGTTCTTC	CASSPGQHNEQFF
TRBV7-8	.	TRBJ1-2	.	TGTGCCAGCAGCTTACCCGGAGCCGGGGGAGGTTTTGGCTACACCTTC	CASSLPGAGGGFGYTF
TRBV28	once	TRBJ2-7	.	TGTGCCAGCAGTTCCATCGAGACTGGGGACTCCTACGAGCAGTACTTC	CASSSIETGDSYEQYF
TRBV5-6	.	TRBJ1-1	.	TGTGCCAGCAGCTTAGGCGGGATCACTGAAGCTTTCTTT	CASSLGGITEAFF
TRBV11-2	.	TRBJ2-7	.	TGTGCCAGCAGTTATGGACAGCCCGAGCAGTACTTC	CASSYGQPEQYF
TRBV9	.	TRBJ2-1	TRBD2	TGTGCCAGCAGCCCCGGCCTAGCGGAGTACAATGAGCAGTTCTTC	CASSPGLAEYNEQFF
TRBV7-2	.	TRBJ2-1	TRBD2	TGTGCCAGCAGCGCGCCCGGGACTAGCGCGTACAATGAGCAGTTCTTC	CASSAPGTSAYNEQFF
TRBV5-1	.	TRBJ2-1	.	TGCGCCAGCAGCGTACGGGGAGAGGAGCAGTTCTTC	CASSVRGEEQFF
TRBV10-1	.	TRBJ1-1	TRBD1	TGCGCCAGCAGTGGGACAGGGGACACTGAAGCTTTCTTT	CASSGTGDTEAFF
TRBV7-9	.	TRBJ2-7	.	TGTGCCAGCAGCTCCCCGCGTGAGTCCTACGAGCAGTACTTC	CASSSPRESYEQYF
TRBV5-1	.	TRBJ2-7	.	TGCGCCAGCAGTTGGGACTCGCTAATGAACGAGCAGTACTTC	CASSWDSLMNEQYF
TRBV7-7	.	TRBJ2-2	TRBD1	TGTGCTAGCAGCTTAGGGGCAGGGGGCGCCCCCGGGGAGCTGTTTTTT	CASSLGAGGAPGELFF
TRBV28	.	TRBJ2-1	TRBD2	TGTGCCAGCAGCCTTCGGACTAGCGCGAATGTGAATGAGCAGTTCTTC	CASSLRTSANVNEQFF
TRBV10-3	once	TRBJ1-1	.	TGTGCCGCCGCCGGGGGGATGAACACTGAAGCTTTCTTT	CAAAGGMNTEAFF
TRBV19	.	TRBJ1-1	.	TGTGCCAGTAGTTTAGATAGGAAGGTTAACACTGAAGCTTTCTTT	CASSLDRKVNTEAFF
TRBV7-8	.	TRBJ1-1	TRBD1	TGTGCCAGCAGCTGGGACAGGGCCATGAACACTGAAGCTTTCTTT	CASSWDRAMNTEAFF
TRBV14	.	TRBJ1-1	.	TGTGCCAGCAGCCAAGCAGTGGGGCCAGGGGTGGGGAACACTGAAGCTTTCTTT	CASSQAVGPGVGNTEAFF
TRBV7-9	.	TRBJ2-5	.	TGTGCCAGCAGCTTAGCGCGGAGGGGACTGGGGGAGACCCAGTACTTC	CASSLARRGLGETQYF
TRBV2	once	TRBJ1-2	.	TGTGCCAGCACTACAACTTGGGACCGAGACTCCTATGGCTACACCTTC	CASTTTWDRDSYGYTF
TRBV6-5	.	TRBJ1-1	.	TGTGCCAGCAGTTCCCAGATGAACACTGAAGCTTTCTTT	CASSSQMNTEAFF
TRBV6-6	.	TRBJ2-5	TRBD2	TGTGCCAGCAGTTCAGGGGCGGGGGGCAGGAAGACCCAGTACTTC	CASSSGAGGRKTQYF
TRBV5-4	.	TRBJ1-1	.	TGTGCCAGCAGCTTTGGGCAGTTTAATGAAGCTTTCTTT	CASSFGQFNEAFF
TRBV7-2	.	TRBJ2-3	.	TGTGCCAGCAGCGGGGTTAGCTTCTTCACAGATACGCAGTATTTT	CASSGVSFFTDTQYF
TRBV5-8	.	TRBJ2-1	.	TGTGCCAGCAGCCCGTCCGAGAGACTGGCTTACAATGAGCAGTTCTTC	CASSPSERLAYNEQFF
TRBV6-1	.	TRBJ2-2	.	TGTGCCAGCAGTGAAGCGTTCTACAGGGAAGCCGGGGAGCTGTTTTTT	CASSEAFYREAGELFF
TRBV6-5	.	TRBJ1-1	.	TGTGCCAGCAGTTATAACCCAACCACTGAAGCTTTCTTT	CASSYNPTTEAFF
TRBV19	once	TRBJ2-7	.	TGTGCCAGTAGTAACCGGGACCTCTCCTACGAGCAGTACTTC	CASSNRDLSYEQYF
TRBV7-8	.	TRBJ1-2	.	TGTGCCAGCAGCTTAAGTTTAGAGGACTATGGCTACACCTTC	CASSLSLEDYGYTF
TRBV10-1	.	TRBJ1-1	.	TGCGCCAGCAGTGACAGGAATCTGACCACTGAAGCTTTCTTT	CASSDRNLTTEAFF
TRBV27	.	TRBJ2-7	.	TGTGCCAGCAGTTTTGGGGCGACCTACGAGCAGTACTTC	CASSFGATYEQYF
TRBV19	.	TRBJ2-7	TRBD2	TGTGCCAGTAGTATCTCTACTAGCGAGGCCTACGAGCAGTACTTC	CASSISTSEAYEQYF
TRBV16	.	TRBJ2-5	.	TGTGCCAGCAGCCACTCCGGGAGAAGGGAGACCCAGTACTTC	CASSHSGRRETQYF
TRBV6-6	.	TRBJ1-5	.	TGTGCCAGCAGTCCGGACGGGACTTATCAGCCCCAGCATTTT	CASSPDGTYQPQHF
TRBV28	.	TRBJ2-1	.	TGTGCCAGCAGTTTGGCGATGAGCTCCTACAATGAGCAGTTCTTC	CASSLAMSSYNEQFF
TRBV28	.	TRBJ2-7	.	TGTGCCAGCAGTTTCATCGGGTCCCACGAGCAGTACTTC	CASSFIGSHEQYF
TRBV19	.	TRBJ2-1	TRBD2	TGTGCCAGTAGTCCCGGACTAGCGGGGTACAATGAGCAGTTCTTC	CASSPGLAGYNEQFF